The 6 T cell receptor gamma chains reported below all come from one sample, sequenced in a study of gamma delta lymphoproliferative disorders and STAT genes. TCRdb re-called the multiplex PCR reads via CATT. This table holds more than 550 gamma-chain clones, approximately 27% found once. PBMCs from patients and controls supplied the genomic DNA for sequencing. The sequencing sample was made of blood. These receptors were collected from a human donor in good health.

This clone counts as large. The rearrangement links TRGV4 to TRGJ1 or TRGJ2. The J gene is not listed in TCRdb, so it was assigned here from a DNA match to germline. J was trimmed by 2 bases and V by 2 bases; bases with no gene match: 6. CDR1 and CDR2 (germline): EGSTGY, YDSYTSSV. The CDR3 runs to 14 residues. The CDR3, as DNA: TGTGCCACCTGGGATGAGCCCTATTATTATAAGAAACTCTTT. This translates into CATWDEPYYYKKLF.

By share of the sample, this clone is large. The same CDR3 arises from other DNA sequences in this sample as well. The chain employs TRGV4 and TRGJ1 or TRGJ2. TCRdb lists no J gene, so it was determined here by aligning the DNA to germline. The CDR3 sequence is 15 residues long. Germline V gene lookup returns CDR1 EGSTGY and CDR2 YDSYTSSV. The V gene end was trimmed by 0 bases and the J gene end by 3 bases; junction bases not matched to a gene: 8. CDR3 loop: CATWDGRGVYYKKLF. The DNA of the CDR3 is TGTGCCACCTGGGATGGGCGGGGGGTTTATTATAAGAAACTCTTT.

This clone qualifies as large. CDR3 coding DNA: TGTGCCACCTGGGTCCCTGCCGACCATTATTATAAGAAACTCTTT. Residues: CATWVPADHYYKKLF. The J gene is TRGJ1 or TRGJ2, the V gene TRGV2. The J gene comes from matching the DNA to germline here; TCRdb lacks it. Per germline, CDR1 EGSNGY and CDR2 YDSYNSKV. Trimming at V came to 5 bases and at J to 2 bases, leaving 12 bases not matched to a gene. There are 15 residues in the CDR3.

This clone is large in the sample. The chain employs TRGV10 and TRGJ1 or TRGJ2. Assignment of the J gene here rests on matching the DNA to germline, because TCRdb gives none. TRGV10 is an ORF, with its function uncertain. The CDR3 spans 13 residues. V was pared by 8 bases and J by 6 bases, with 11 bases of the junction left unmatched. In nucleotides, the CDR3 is TGTGCTGCGTGGGATTTGAATGTTTATAAGAAACTCTTT. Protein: CAAWDLNVYKKLF.

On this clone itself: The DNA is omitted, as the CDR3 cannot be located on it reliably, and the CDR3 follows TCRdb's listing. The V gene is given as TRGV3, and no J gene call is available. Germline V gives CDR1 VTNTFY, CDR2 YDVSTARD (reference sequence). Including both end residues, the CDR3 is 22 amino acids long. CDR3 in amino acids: CATWDRRPPSIIRNSLAVEQHF.

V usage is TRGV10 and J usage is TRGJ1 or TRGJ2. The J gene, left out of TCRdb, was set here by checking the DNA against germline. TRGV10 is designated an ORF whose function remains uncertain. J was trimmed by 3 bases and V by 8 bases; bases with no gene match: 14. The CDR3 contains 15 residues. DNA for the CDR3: TGTGCTGCGTGGGATTATCTCCTATTTTATTATAAGAAACTCTTT. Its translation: CAAWDYLLFYYKKLF.